A single sample gave rise to the 29 T cell receptor beta chains below, sequenced in a study of blood T cell repertoires in COVID-19. Repertoires were generated with immunoSEQ multiplex PCR, while TCRdb's copy carries only in-frame clones and drops some. The table has a few hundred thousand clones, under 85% seen once. Material for sequencing was peripheral blood. These receptors all come from a human donor with COVID-19, enrolled during active disease. The donor label of this sample is uncertain.

This clone was picked up one time. The J gene is TRBJ1-5, the V gene TRBV15, with 7 bases that match TRBD1. Germline lookup yields CDR1 LNHNV and CDR2 YYDKDF (reference sequence). This CDR3 is 15 amino acids long. Germline trimming cut 1 base from V and 3 bases from J; bases unmatched to any gene: 3. The CDR3 reads CATSRGGQANQPQHF. The CDR3 nucleotides read TGTGCCACCAGCAGAGGTGGACAGGCCAATCAGCCCCAGCATTTT.

A note on this clone: Other DNA sequences from this sample encode an identical CDR3 as well. This rearrangement joins TRBV7-3 to TRBJ1-1; no reliable D call. Germline V gene data show CDR1 as SGHTA and CDR2 as FQGTGA. Between the trimmed V and J ends, which lost 2 bases and 1 base, there was a span of 5 bases. The CDR3 spans 13 residues. CDR3 residues: CASSLEANTEAFF. CDR3 coding DNA: TGTGCCAGCAGCTTAGAGGCGAACACTGAAGCTTTCTTT. Full variable domain (missing parts from reference TRBV7-3 and TRBJ1-1): GAGVSQTPSNKVTEKGKYVELRCDPISGHTALYWYRQSLGQGPEFLIYFQGTGAADDSGLPNDRFFAVRPEGSVSTLKIQRTERGDSAVYLCASSLEANTEAFFGQGTRLTVV.

A word on this clone: One junction end does not reproduce the germline sequence, and a read error may be involved. V and J are TRBV7-7 and TRBJ2-3; tentatively, D is TRBD2 (6 bases). CDR1 is SSHAT, CDR2 FNYEAQ, per germline (reference sequence). The CDR3 runs 14 residues. CDR3 sequence reads: CASSLAASTDTQYF. The CDR3 nucleotides read TGTGCTAGCAGCTTAGCGGCTAGCACAGATACGCAGTATTTT.

The chain recombines TRBV6-2 or TRBV6-3 with TRBJ2-2, with D perhaps matching TRBD2 (5 bases). Trimming cost V 6 bases and J 4 bases, with 12 bases left between them. The CDR3 extends over 14 amino acids. Looked up from germline, CDR1 is MNHEY and CDR2 is SVGEGT. CDR3 in amino acids: CASSPERITGELFF. DNA for the CDR3: TGTGCCAGCAGCCCAGAGCGGATCACCGGGGAGCTGTTTTTT.

J is TRBJ2-7 and V is TRBV5-1; 8 bases are a match to TRBD2. Germline loops: CDR1 SGHRS, CDR2 YFSETQ. The CDR3 sequence is 15 residues long. The J segment lost 7 bases and the V segment lost 4 bases, leaving 13 bases of the junction unmatched. The CDR3: CASSGPGLVRREQYF. The CDR3 DNA reads TGCGCCAGCAGCGGACCGGGACTAGTGCGCCGGGAGCAGTACTTC. Complete variable domain (other parts from reference TRBV5-1 and TRBJ2-7): KAGVTQTPRYLIKTRGQQVTLSCSPISGHRSVSWYQQTPGQGLQFLFEYFSETQRNKGNFPGRFSGRQFSNSRSEMNVSTLELGDSALYLCASSGPGLVRREQYFGPGTRLTVT.

The V call is TRBV9, the J call TRBJ2-5; 10 bases fit TRBD2. Unmatched junction bases numbered 10, after V lost 1 base and J lost 4 bases. Germline V lookup: CDR1 SGDLS, CDR2 YYNGEE. The CDR3 spans 17 residues. The CDR3 sequence: CASSVTSGRAIGETQYF. The CDR3 DNA is TGTGCCAGCAGCGTAACCAGCGGGAGGGCGATTGGAGAGACCCAGTACTTC.

The CDR3 bases are TGCGCCAGCAGTTCCATCTCCGGGGGAGCTAACTATGGCTACACCTTC. Translating gives CASSSISGGANYGYTF. J is TRBJ1-2 and V is TRBV5-1; tentative D call: TRBD1 (5 bases). V lost 5 bases and J lost 0, with 17 bases in between. The germline V gene has CDR1 SGHRS and CDR2 YFSETQ. The CDR3 contains 16 residues.

The chain joins TRBV11-2 to TRBJ2-1; 13 bases are shared with TRBD2. The V segment lost 5 bases and the J segment 10 bases; nucleotides outside the gene matches: 8. Germline lookup yields CDR1 SGHAT and CDR2 FQNNGV. This CDR3 comprises 15 residues. This CDR3 reads CASSPTSGGAREQFF. Here the CDR3 DNA reads TGTGCCAGCAGCCCAACTAGCGGGGGGGCCAGAGAGCAGTTCTTC.

The chain employs TRBV10-3 and TRBJ2-1, with 9 positions matching TRBD1. The CDR3 has 13 residues. The junction had 10 bases not matched to a gene; V was cut back by 10 bases and J by 9 bases. Germline V lookup: CDR1 ENHRY, CDR2 SYGVKD. The CDR3 sequence is CATRTGEDGEQFF. As DNA, the CDR3 is TGTGCCACACGGACAGGGGAGGATGGTGAGCAGTTCTTC.

The gene calls are TRBV6-6 and TRBJ1-2, with TRBD1 as a possible D gene (6 bases). Germline-derived CDR1 and CDR2 are MNHNY and SVGAGI (reference sequence). V was pared by 8 bases and J by 3 bases, with 13 bases between. The CDR3 runs to 13 residues. The CDR3 reads CASGRQAYYGYTF. CDR3 DNA: TGTGCCAGCGGAAGACAGGCCTACTATGGCTACACCTTC.

V is TRBV5-5 and J is TRBJ2-7, with 9 bases identical to TRBD2. CDR1 and CDR2 (germline): SGHKS, YYEKEE (reference sequence). Trimming cost V 5 bases and J 5 bases; bases outside gene matches: 11. The CDR3 is 15 amino acids. In nucleotides, the CDR3 is TGTGCCAGCAGTGCTCTACAGCGGGAGGTCCACGAGCAGTACTTC. The encoded protein is CASSALQREVHEQYF.

The chain's CDR3 is CASSLPPGTDPFPRGYTF. CDR3 DNA: TGCGCCAGCAGCCTCCCACCCGGGACAGACCCATTTCCCCGGGGCTACACCTTC. The chain has TRBV23-1 and TRBJ1-2, with TRBD1 matching over 7 bases. TRBV23-1 is assigned to the ORF class and has an uncertain function. There are 18 residues in the CDR3. After removal of 6 bases from V and 8 bases from J, the junction contained 24 bases not matched to a gene.

V usage is TRBV18 and J usage is TRBJ1-5; 7 bases align to TRBD1. Germline CDR1 is KGHSH and CDR2 is LQKENI. The ends lost 6 bases at V and 2 bases at J; junction bases unmatched: 7. CDR3 size: 15 residues. Here the CDR3 reads CASSHRQGRNQPQHF. DNA of the CDR3: TGTGCCAGCTCTCACAGACAGGGTCGCAATCAGCCCCAGCATTTT.

The genes are TRBV12-3 or TRBV12-4 and TRBJ2-5; 8 bases agree with TRBD2. The CDR3 loop spans 12 amino acids. V trimming: 5 bases; J trimming: 7 bases; junction bases outside the gene matches: 3. The CDR3 is CASSLGLGTQYF. CDR3 DNA sequence: TGTGCCAGCAGTCTGGGACTAGGGACCCAGTACTTC.

The chain combines TRBV7-9 with TRBJ1-1, with TRBD1 as a possible D gene (6 bases). The germline V and J ends were trimmed by 11 bases and 4 bases, with 20 bases remaining between them. The CDR3 is made up of 14 amino acids. Looked up from germline, CDR1 is SEHNR and CDR2 is FQNEAQ (reference sequence). This CDR3 reads CAGRRDNSGTEAFF. For the CDR3, the DNA is TGTGCCGGAAGACGGGACAATAGTGGCACTGAAGCTTTCTTT.

The chain uses TRBV5-6 and TRBJ1-1, with D possibly being TRBD1 (6 bases). Germline CDR1 SGHDT, CDR2 YYEEEE. The CDR3 sequence is 15 residues long. V was pared by 0 bases and J by 4 bases, with 13 bases between. The CDR3 loop is CASSLVQGRGTEAFF. CDR3 DNA: TGTGCCAGCAGCTTGGTACAGGGCCGGGGCACTGAAGCTTTCTTT.

This chain uses TRBV3-1 (or the pseudogene TRBV3-2) with TRBJ2-1; D unclear. V lost 3 bases and J 1 base, leaving 10 bases between the germline ends. CDR3 length: 15 amino acids. The germline V gene encodes CDR1 LGHDT and CDR2 YNNKEL (reference sequence). CDR3: CASSQIPGSYNEQFF. The CDR3 DNA follows: TGTGCCAGCAGCCAGATCCCCGGGTCCTACAATGAGCAGTTCTTC.

This clone was found many times. The J gene is TRBJ1-1, the V gene TRBV11-2; a possible D gene is TRBD1 (6 bases). Germline V lookup: CDR1 SGHAT, CDR2 FQNNGV. This CDR3 comprises 16 residues. The V and J ends lost 5 bases and 2 bases respectively, with 18 bases between them. CDR3 DNA: TGTGCCAGCAGCCTCACCTTAACGACAGGCAACACTGAAGCTTTCTTT. Translation gives CASSLTLTTGNTEAFF.

CDR3 coding DNA: TGTGCCAGCAGCGTTAGCGGAAACTCCTACGAGCAGTACTTC. Its protein product is CASSVSGNSYEQYF. V is TRBV7-2 and J is TRBJ2-7, with D tentatively TRBD2 (6 bases). The V end was cut by 5 bases, the J end by 0 bases, with 11 bases between. The CDR3 extends over 14 amino acids. Germline V CDR1 and CDR2: SGHTA, FQGNSA. Full variable domain (outside the CDR3, taken from reference TRBV7-2 and TRBJ2-7): GAGVSQSPSNKVTEKGKDVELRCDPISGHTALYWYRQSLGQGLEFLIYFQGNSAPDKSGLPSDRFSAERTGGSVSTLTIQRTQQEDSAVYLCASSVSGNSYEQYFGPGTRLTVT.

This chain links TRBV6-4 with TRBJ2-1, with TRBD1 matching over 8 bases. The trim removed 3 bases at V and 8 bases at J, leaving 6 bases unmatched. The CDR3 consists of 14 residues. CDR1 and CDR2 (germline): MRHNA, SNTAGT. Written as DNA, the CDR3 is TGTGCCAGCAGTGATGGGACAGGTATTGATGAGCAGTTCTTC. Translated, it gives CASSDGTGIDEQFF.

The chain has TRBV4-3 and TRBJ2-7; the D gene is possibly TRBD2 (5 bases). There are 13 residues in the CDR3. V lost 1 base to trimming and J lost 4 bases, with 8 bases between them. Germline V CDR1 and CDR2: LGHNA, YSLEER. CDR3 loop: CASSQGSGYEQYF. The CDR3 DNA is TGCGCCAGCAGCCAAGGTTCGGGGTACGAGCAGTACTTC.

The rearrangement joins TRBV19 to TRBJ1-2; D call uncertain. Germline V gives CDR1 LNHDA, CDR2 SQIVND (reference sequence). This CDR3 is 14 amino acids long. V was clipped by 5 bases and J by 3 bases, with 13 bases between them. This CDR3 is CASSLGSTDYGYTF. In DNA, the CDR3 is TGTGCCAGTAGTCTTGGTTCTACAGACTATGGCTACACCTTC.

V is TRBV25-1 and J is TRBJ1-1, with 7 bases aligning to TRBD1. Trimming cost V 3 bases and J 6 bases; bases outside gene matches: 7. The CDR3 has 14 amino acids. CDR1 is MGHDK, CDR2 SYGVNS, per germline. CDR3 nucleotide sequence: TGTGCCAGCAGTGACGGGACAGAGAGGTCTGAAGCTTTCTTT. As protein: CASSDGTERSEAFF.

This clone appeared once. The chain joins TRBV5-1 to TRBJ1-1; D is ambiguous. The CDR3 spans 13 residues. CDR1 is SGHRS and CDR2 is YFSETQ in the germline V gene. V lost 7 bases and J 4 bases, leaving 14 bases between the germline ends. The CDR3 DNA follows: TGCGCCAGCCAATCTCAGGTGGGCACTGAAGCTTTCTTT. It translates to CASQSQVGTEAFF.

The V call is TRBV27, the J call TRBJ2-5; 9 positions agree with TRBD1. This CDR3 contains 16 residues. Germline V gene sequence: CDR1 MNHEY, CDR2 SMNVEV (reference sequence). V dropped 5 bases and J dropped 5; count of bases not matched to a gene: 12. CDR3: CASSLTTGGLGETQYF. CDR3 sequence (DNA): TGTGCCAGCAGTCTAACAACAGGGGGCCTCGGGGAGACCCAGTACTTC.

The J gene is TRBJ1-1, the V gene TRBV7-8, with D unresolved. Trimming removed 5 bases at V and 4 bases at J, with 11 bases between. The CDR3 runs 13 residues. The V gene's germline CDR1 is SGHVS and CDR2 FQNEAQ. The CDR3, as DNA: TGTGCCAGCAGCCCATCGACTAGCACTGAAGCTTTCTTT. This sequence encodes CASSPSTSTEAFF. The variable domain in full, with the rest retrieved from reference TRBV7-8 and TRBJ1-1, is GAGVSQSPRYKVAKRGQDVALRCDPISGHVSLFWYQQALGQGPEFLTYFQNEAQLDKSGLPSDRFFAERPEGSVSTLKIQRTQQEDSAVYLCASSPSTSTEAFFGQGTRLTVV.

The rearrangement joins TRBV28 to TRBJ2-3, with TRBD2 as a possible D gene (6 bases). Germline V gene data show CDR1 as MDHEN and CDR2 as SYDVKM. V shed 2 bases and J shed 0 bases, with 9 bases lying between them. This CDR3 has 15 residues. In DNA form, the CDR3 reads TGTGCCAGCAGTTTACCGGGAGCTAGCACAGATACGCAGTATTTT. Translated: CASSLPGASTDTQYF.

The gene calls are TRBV7-2 and TRBJ1-2, with D perhaps matching TRBD1 (6 bases). The germline CDR1 and CDR2 sequences are SGHTA and FQGNSA. Trimming left V 5 bases short and J 6 bases short, with 16 bases between. The CDR3 contains 14 residues. CDR3 loop: CASSPRDKRNGYTF. The CDR3 DNA reads TGTGCCAGCAGCCCTAGGGACAAGAGGAATGGCTACACCTTC.

The chain has TRBV27 and TRBJ1-5; D gene uncertain. In germline, CDR1 is MNHEY, CDR2 SMNVEV (reference sequence). This CDR3 has 12 residues. The germline V and J ends were trimmed by 7 bases and 4 bases, with 8 bases remaining between them. In DNA form, the CDR3 reads TGTGCCAGCAACCCGGGGAATCAGCCCCAGCATTTT. Translation gives CASNPGNQPQHF.